This is a list of T cell receptor beta chains from one sample in a study of PD-1 blockade in classical Hodgkin lymphoma. Sequencing used immunoSEQ multiplex PCR; TCRdb keeps in-frame clones, though not all of them. The table lists about 50,000 clones, about 88% of them singletons, with less than 6.5% in the top ten. The source material was peripheral blood mononuclear cells (PBMCs), sampled before the second cycle of nivolumab. The origin of the receptors is a human donor with classical Hodgkin lymphoma. Each CDR3 is given with its conserved first and last residue. D genes are given only for firm matches. Clone size, where shown, is once, few, many, or a class for clones that have expanded.

J gene	clone size	D gene	V gene	CDR3 DNA	CDR3 protein
TRBJ1-1	-	-	TRBV5-1	TGCGCCAGCAGCTTGGGAACACAGGCTGAAGCTTTCTTT	CASSLGTQAEAFF
TRBJ2-3	few	-	TRBV5-1	TGCGCCAGCAGCTTGCTCTCCGGTCAGGGGCAGTATTTT	CASSLLSGQGQYF
TRBJ2-7	-	TRBD2	TRBV5-1	TGCGCCAGCAGCTTGACTAGCGGGGGGGCCTGGGAAGAGCAGTACTTC	CASSLTSGGAWEEQYF
TRBJ1-1	-	-	TRBV20-1	TGCAGTGCCCAAGGGGACACTGAAGCTTTCTTT	CSAQGDTEAFF
TRBJ2-7	-	TRBD1	TRBV6-5	TGTGCCAGCAGTCCCCTGGACAGGTCCTACGAGCAGTACTTC	CASSPLDRSYEQYF
TRBJ2-5	once	TRBD2	TRBV25-1	TGTGCCAGCAGGACGGGAGGGGGGGAGGAGGAGACCCAGTACTTC	CASRTGGGEEETQYF
TRBJ2-7	-	-	TRBV5-1	TGCGCCAGCAGCGTGGAGGGGAGCTCCTACGAGCAGTACTTC	CASSVEGSSYEQYF
TRBJ1-5	-	TRBD1	TRBV19	TGTGCCAGTAGTTTCGTCTGGACAGGGACGGGTCAGCCCCAGCATTTT	CASSFVWTGTGQPQHF
TRBJ1-1	-	-	TRBV6-5	TGTGCCAGCTGTGGGACTTTCCCGGCGGGCACTGAAGCTTTCTTT	CASCGTFPAGTEAFF
TRBJ2-7	few	-	TRBV5-1	TGCGCCAGCAGCTTGCAAGGGGCCCTACCCTACGAGCAGTACTTC	CASSLQGALPYEQYF
TRBJ2-7	few	-	TRBV2	TGTGCCAGCAGTGAAGGCCGGGACGAGCAGTACTTC	CASSEGRDEQYF
TRBJ1-1	-	-	TRBV28	TGTGCCAGCAGTGAAATGGGGGCAGGGTGGACTGAAGCTTTCTTT	CASSEMGAGWTEAFF
TRBJ1-3	-	-	TRBV9	TGTGCCAGCAGTTCTCCGGGAGGAGGAAACACCATATATTTT	CASSSPGGGNTIYF
TRBJ2-3	-	TRBD2	TRBV5-1	TGCGCCAGCAGCTCATCGGTCGGGACTAGCAAAACAGATACGCAGTATTTT	CASSSSVGTSKTDTQYF
TRBJ1-1	-	-	TRBV7-9	TGTGCCAGCACCCAGACGGACGTTGAAGCTTTCTTT	CASTQTDVEAFF
TRBJ1-1	-	-	TRBV27	TGTGCCAGCATCAGGGGCGCTGAAGCTTTCTTT	CASIRGAEAFF
TRBJ2-1	-	-	TRBV6-1	TGTGCCAGCAGTGGCGAAACTGGGCTCAATGAGCAGTTCTTC	CASSGETGLNEQFF
TRBJ2-1	-	TRBD1	TRBV5-1	TGCGCCAGCAGCCTGGGACAGGGGAGCTCCTACAATGAGCAGTTCTTC	CASSLGQGSSYNEQFF
TRBJ2-1	-	TRBD1	TRBV13	TGTGCCAGCAGCACCAGGGGGCCGGGGCAGTTCTTC	CASSTRGPGQFF
TRBJ1-2	-	-	TRBV5-4	TGTGCCAGCAGCCCTGATAACTATGGCTACACCTTC	CASSPDNYGYTF
TRBJ2-7	once	-	TRBV28	TGTGCCAGCAAATTCGCAGGGCGGTTAGGCTACGAGCAGTACTTC	CASKFAGRLGYEQYF
TRBJ1-2	-	-	TRBV5-1	TGCGCCAGCAGCTTGGTCGGAGATCAGGATGGCTACACCTTC	CASSLVGDQDGYTF
TRBJ1-2	-	-	TRBV19	TGTGCCAGTAGTATACTCATCAGGGACGAGAAGAACTATGGCTACACCTTC	CASSILIRDEKNYGYTF
TRBJ1-2	-	-	TRBV7-8	TGTGCCAGCAGCTTCGACAGAAACTATGGCTACACCTTC	CASSFDRNYGYTF
TRBJ2-7	few	-	TRBV7-9	TGTGCCAGCAGCTTACAAGACACAGACGAGCAGTACTTC	CASSLQDTDEQYF
TRBJ2-1	-	-	TRBV5-1	TGCGCCAGCAGCCAGGGGCAGGGAGCCAACAATGAGCAGTTCTTC	CASSQGQGANNEQFF
TRBJ1-1	-	TRBD1	TRBV9	TGTGCCAGCAGCCAAACGACAGGGGTCACTGAAGCTTTCTTT	CASSQTTGVTEAFF
TRBJ2-7	-	-	TRBV5-5	TGTGCCAGCAGCTTGATAGGGGCAGAGGAGCAGTACTTC	CASSLIGAEEQYF
TRBJ1-5	-	TRBD1	TRBV5-1	TGCGCCAGCAGCTTGGCGACAGGGGTCAATCAGCCCCAGCATTTT	CASSLATGVNQPQHF
TRBJ1-5	-	-	TRBV6-6	TGTGCCAGCAGAGGGATGACAGGAGGCAATCAGCCCCAGCATTTT	CASRGMTGGNQPQHF
TRBJ2-1	-	-	TRBV5-4	TGTGCCAGCAGTCTTAGCGGTACAAACAATGAGCAGTTCTTC	CASSLSGTNNEQFF
TRBJ2-3	once	-	TRBV5-1	TGCGCCAGCAGCCCCGAGACTACCGGCACAGATACGCAGTATTTT	CASSPETTGTDTQYF
TRBJ1-1	-	-	TRBV7-8	TGTGCCAGCAGCCTTTACCCGAACACTGAAGCTTTCTTT	CASSLYPNTEAFF
TRBJ2-3	-	-	TRBV7-3	TGTGCCAGCAGCTTAAGGGGGTCCAGCACAGATACGCAGTATTTT	CASSLRGSSTDTQYF
TRBJ2-1	-	TRBD2	TRBV5-1	TGCGCCAGCAGCTTAGATGAGACTAGCGGGGGCTATGAGCAGTTCTTC	CASSLDETSGGYEQFF
TRBJ2-3	-	TRBD2	TRBV10-3	TGTGCCATCAGCCCCCTACTAGCGGGGGGGACAGATACGCAGTATTTT	CAISPLLAGGTDTQYF
TRBJ2-5	-	TRBD2	TRBV5-1	TGCGCCAGCAGCTCCCCCGGGACTAGTGTACAAGAGACCCAGTACTTC	CASSSPGTSVQETQYF
TRBJ1-3	once	-	TRBV19	TGTGCCAGTAGGCAGAGGGGGGCCCTCTCTGGAAACACCATATATTTT	CASRQRGALSGNTIYF
TRBJ2-3	-	-	TRBV7-9	TGTGCCAGCAGCTTATCAGATACGCAGTATTTT	CASSLSDTQYF
TRBJ2-5	-	-	TRBV5-1	TGCGCCAGCAGCTTGGTAGGGCTAGAGGGAGAGACCCAGTACTTC	CASSLVGLEGETQYF
TRBJ1-1	-	-	TRBV6-5	TGTGCCAGCAGGGCCCAGGGGCTAGGGAACACTGAAGCTTTCTTT	CASRAQGLGNTEAFF
TRBJ1-2	few	-	TRBV5-1	TGCGCCAGCAGCTTGGAAGGGGCGCAAGGTGGCTACACCTTC	CASSLEGAQGGYTF
TRBJ1-5	-	-	TRBV5-1	TGCGCCAGCAGCTTGGACCAGGGATCTAATCAGCCCCAGCATTTT	CASSLDQGSNQPQHF
TRBJ2-7	-	TRBD2	TRBV28	TGTGCCAGCAGGACGGGGGGGACCGCCGGCTCCTACGAGCAGTACTTC	CASRTGGTAGSYEQYF
TRBJ1-5	-	-	TRBV5-1	TGCGCCAGCAGCTCGGGACCAGAGTATCAGCCCCAGCATTTT	CASSSGPEYQPQHF
TRBJ1-2	-	-	TRBV5-1	TGCGCCAGCAGCTTACAGGGAATCTTAAAGACTTCTAACTATGGCTACACCTTC	CASSLQGILKTSNYGYTF
TRBJ1-2	-	-	TRBV4-1	TGCGCCAGCAGCCAGACTACAGACAACTATGGCTACACCTTC	CASSQTTDNYGYTF
TRBJ1-1	-	-	TRBV14	TGTGCCAGCAGCCAGATCGGACTGACCACTGAAGCTTTCTTT	CASSQIGLTTEAFF
TRBJ1-2	-	-	TRBV7-8	TGTGCCAGCAGCTTAGAGAGGGAGTACTATGGCTACACCTTC	CASSLEREYYGYTF
TRBJ1-3	-	-	TRBV28	TGTGCCAGCAGTTTAGCGGGCCATGGAAACACCATATATTTT	CASSLAGHGNTIYF
TRBJ2-3	-	-	TRBV5-1	TGCGCCAGCAGCTTGAAAGGGGGGACGGATACGCAGTATTTT	CASSLKGGTDTQYF
TRBJ1-1	-	-	TRBV2	TGTGCCACCAAAGGGAGGACAGTACACCTCGAGCTCACCTTTTTCTTT	CATKGRTVHLELTFFF
TRBJ2-7	-	-	TRBV1	TGCACCAGCAGCCAAGATAAGGACAGGGATTACTACGAGCAGTACTTC	CTSSQDKDRDYYEQYF
TRBJ2-5	-	-	TRBV15	TGTGCCACCAGCAGAGATGACACAGGTGGGGGGGAGACCCAGTACTTC	CATSRDDTGGGETQYF
TRBJ1-1	-	-	TRBV5-1	TGCGCCAGCAGCTTCGGGGGCGTGGACACTGAAGCTTTCTTT	CASSFGGVDTEAFF